A selection of T cell receptor beta chains follows, all from one sample in a study of cytomegalovirus exposure and HLA in healthy donors. Assay: immunoSEQ multiplex PCR; the TCRdb copy retains only in-frame clones and omits some. Of roughly 120,000 clones in the sample, 70% to 80% are singletons; the top ten hold about 1.9%. Sequenced input: PBMCs. The receptors shown here come from a man aged 45-65 years in good health and CMV-seronegative. CDR3s include the opening cysteine and the closing phenylalanine or tryptophan. The D gene is left open where the match is weak. Only part of the rows carry a size: once, few, many, or a class if the clone is expanded.

>.|.|TRBV7-2|TRBJ2-3
TGTGCCAGCGGGTGGGCAGGCACAGATACGCAGTATTTT
CASGWAGTDTQYF
>.|.|TRBV5-1|TRBJ1-4
TGCGCCAGCAGCCCAGCGGGTCAATCAGGGGAAAAACTGTTTTTT
CASSPAGQSGEKLFF
>.|.|TRBV6-5|TRBJ2-3
TGTGCCAGCAGGCCGACGGGAGATAGCACAGATACGCAGTATTTT
CASRPTGDSTDTQYF
>.|.|TRBV7-8|TRBJ1-5
TGTGCGATCGCGGCACAGGCATCTTTCGGGCCCCAGCATTTT
CAIAAQASFGPQHF
>.|.|TRBV2|TRBJ1-2
TGTGCCAGCAGGGGGGGGAGATCCGGTGGCTACACCTTC
CASRGGRSGGYTF
>.|.|TRBV2|TRBJ1-2
TGTGCCAGCAGTGAAGCGGGGAAGGGAGGGTATGGCTACACCTTC
CASSEAGKGGYGYTF
>TRBD1|.|TRBV6-6|TRBJ2-3
TGTGCCAGCAGTTACGGGACAGGGACCACAGATACGCAGTATTTT
CASSYGTGTTDTQYF
>.|.|TRBV5-1|TRBJ2-6
TGCGCCAGCAGCTCATATCTCGATACTAGAAACTCTGGGGCCAACGTCCTGACTTTC
CASSSYLDTRNSGANVLTF
>.|few|TRBV9|TRBJ2-2
TGTGCCAGCAGCAGGAGTGCCGGGGAGCTGTTTTTT
CASSRSAGELFF
>TRBD1|.|TRBV4-1|TRBJ2-7
TGCGCCAGCAGCCAAGACGGCCGACAGGGTTCCTACGAGCAGTACTTC
CASSQDGRQGSYEQYF
>TRBD1|few|TRBV2|TRBJ2-5
TGTGCCAGCAGGGAGGGACAGGGCCAAGAGACCCAGTACTTC
CASREGQGQETQYF
>.|.|TRBV5-1|TRBJ1-6
TGCGCCAGCAGCCCCGCCGGGGTGCAGGTCCTCCACTTT
CASSPAGVQVLHF
>.|.|TRBV6-5|TRBJ1-2
TGTGCCAGCAGTTACGGGTCGGGGGGCGCCTACGGCTACACCTTC
CASSYGSGGAYGYTF
>TRBD1|.|TRBV7-2|TRBJ1-2
TGTGCCAGCAGCTTACCAGACAGGGTTCACTATGGCTACACCTTC
CASSLPDRVHYGYTF
>TRBD1|once|TRBV2|TRBJ1-1
TGTGCCAGCAGTGAAGTGACAGGGGTCACTGAAGCTTTCTTT
CASSEVTGVTEAFF
>.|.|TRBV15|TRBJ2-2
TGTGCCACCAGCAAAGAAACTAGCTTCGATTCCGGGGAGCTGTTTTTT
CATSKETSFDSGELFF
>.|.|TRBV13|TRBJ2-3
TGTGCCAGCAGCTTAGACAGTAGCACAGATACGCAGTATTTT
CASSLDSSTDTQYF
>TRBD1|.|TRBV7-9|TRBJ1-1
TGTGCCAGCAGCCGGGACAGGGCGGACACTGAAGCTTTCTTT
CASSRDRADTEAFF
>TRBD1|.|TRBV5-5|TRBJ2-2
TGTGCCAGCAGCTGGACAGGGGGGAACACCGGGGAGCTGTTTTTT
CASSWTGGNTGELFF
>.|.|TRBV2|TRBJ2-5
TGTGCCAGCAGTGACCGGGAGACCCAGTACTTC
CASSDRETQYF
>TRBD1|.|TRBV30|TRBJ1-6
TGTGCCTGCGTCCAGGGGGCCTCCTATAATTCACCCCTCCACTTT
CACVQGASYNSPLHF
>.|.|TRBV20-1|TRBJ1-4
TGCAGCCCGGCCGCGGATGAAAAACTGTTTTTT
CSPAADEKLFF
>TRBD2|.|TRBV28|TRBJ2-5
TGTGCCAGCAGTTTCACGGGGGGGGAAGAGACCCAGTACTTC
CASSFTGGEETQYF
>TRBD1|.|TRBV5-1|TRBJ1-1
TGCGCCAGCAGCTGGGGGGGACAGGGAGCCCCTGAAGCTTTCTTT
CASSWGGQGAPEAFF
>TRBD1|.|TRBV11-2|TRBJ2-1
TGTGCCAGCAGCTTCAACAGGGGGTCGGTGGGTGAGCAGTTCTTC
CASSFNRGSVGEQFF
>TRBD1|few|TRBV2|TRBJ2-7
TGTGCCAGCAGTGCGGGACAGGACTCCTACGAGCAGTACTTC
CASSAGQDSYEQYF
>.|once|TRBV4-1|TRBJ1-1
TGCGCCAGCAGCCAACAGGGAATGAACACTGAAGCTTTCTTT
CASSQQGMNTEAFF
>TRBD2|.|TRBV19|TRBJ2-5
TGTGCCAGTAGTATAACTAGCGGGGTGGGGGAGACCCAGTACTTC
CASSITSGVGETQYF
>.|.|TRBV4-2|TRBJ1-3
TGTGCCAGCAGCCCAGAGTCCAGGGGAAGCTCTGGAAACACCATATATTTT
CASSPESRGSSGNTIYF